The following is a TCR beta chain sequence with its context. All the people who gave samples were healthy bone marrow donors. This CDR3 region has 16 residues. In the PCR, 60 Vbeta and 13 Jbeta primers were used. Sequencing was performed with immunoSEQ multiplex PCR; in TCRdb, only in-frame clones are kept and a portion is missing. The table has some 90,000 clones, 65% to 75% seen once. The sample comes from a study of cytomegalovirus exposure and HLA in healthy donors. The receptor's source is a female donor in good health and CMV-seropositive. Specimen: PBMCs. The rearrangement links TRBV1 to TRBJ1-3. TRBV1 is designated a pseudogene. CDR3 amino acids: CTSSPSDGSSGNTIYF. CDR3 DNA: TGCACCAGCAGCCCATCCGATGGGAGCTCTGGAAACACCATATATTTT.